Listed below are T cell receptor beta chains from one sample, sequenced in a study of CD8 T cells in ankylosing spondylitis. TCRdb passed the 5' RACE reads through MiXCR, listing each CDR3 protein once. This table holds just under 95,000 distinct CDR3 sequences, around 9.4% found once. Material for sequencing was blood, either unsorted or a sorted T cell fraction (not recorded which). The origin of the receptors is a male donor with ankylosing spondylitis or in good health (not recorded which). The CDR3 runs from the conserved cysteine through the conserved F or W. Each record gives: J gene, V gene, D gene, clone size, CDR3 protein, CDR3 DNA. The D gene is left open where the match is weak. Size is stated for part of the rows, as once, few or many counts, or as a class when the clone is expanded.

TRBJ2-3	TRBV11-2	-	few	CASSSRGESGFTDTQYF	TGTGCCAGCAGCTCTCGAGGGGAGTCGGGATTCACAGATACGCAGTATTTT
TRBJ1-5	TRBV29-1	-	-	CSVGTGGRNQPQHF	TGCAGCGTTGGTACAGGAGGTAGAAATCAGCCCCAGCATTTT
TRBJ2-3	TRBV5-1	-	many	CASSLGSAGGDTQYF	TGCGCCAGCAGCTTGGGGTCGGCGGGCGGAGATACGCAGTATTTT
TRBJ2-3	TRBV19	-	few	CASSIAGTASTDTQYF	TGTGCCAGTAGTATAGCCGGGACGGCTAGCACAGATACGCAGTATTTT
TRBJ2-1	TRBV5-1	TRBD2	many	CASKPPAGTYNEQFF	TGCGCCAGCAAACCCCCAGCGGGGACCTACAATGAGCAGTTCTTC
TRBJ2-1	TRBV7-9	TRBD2	many	CASSFLSGGDSYNEQFF	TGTGCCAGCAGCTTCTTGAGCGGGGGGGATTCCTACAATGAGCAGTTCTTC
TRBJ2-3	TRBV12-3/TRBV12-4	-	many	CASSLDYTQYF	TGTGCCAGCAGTTTAGATTATACGCAGTATTTT
TRBJ2-3	TRBV6-1	-	many	CASSGTPDTQYF	TGTGCCAGCAGTGGTACACCGGATACGCAGTATTTT
TRBJ1-1	TRBV19	-	-	CASTGPTQNTEAFF	TGTGCCAGTACGGGGCCGACCCAGAACACTGAAGCTTTCTTT
TRBJ1-2	TRBV2	-	many	CASSEEGSYGYTF	TGTGCCAGCAGTGAAGAGGGGAGCTATGGCTACACCTTC
TRBJ1-1	TRBV27	-	many	CASSMTVGYAEAFF	TGTGCCAGCAGTATGACAGTTGGATATGCTGAAGCTTTCTTT
TRBJ2-1	TRBV5-1	-	many	CASSLANHRQGYEQFF	TGCGCCAGCAGCTTGGCCAATCACCGGCAGGGATATGAGCAGTTCTTC
TRBJ2-7	TRBV29-1	-	many	CSVADSSPSGDEQYF	TGCAGCGTCGCTGACTCTTCTCCTTCAGGGGACGAGCAGTACTTC
TRBJ2-2	TRBV7-8	TRBD1	many	CASSSIGTGGNTGELFF	TGTGCCAGCAGCTCGATAGGGACAGGGGGGAACACCGGGGAGCTGTTTTTT
TRBJ2-1	TRBV5-6	-	many	CASSFGSEQFF	TGTGCCAGCAGCTTTGGGAGTGAGCAGTTCTTC
TRBJ2-7	TRBV9	TRBD1	-	CASSARDRGYEQYF	TGTGCCAGCAGCGCGCGGGACAGGGGCTACGAGCAGTACTTC
TRBJ1-6	TRBV7-8	-	many	CASTLRIPNSPLHF	TGTGCCAGCACTCTTAGGATCCCTAATTCACCCCTCCACTTT
TRBJ1-5	TRBV4-1	TRBD1	many	CASSQGGQGGNPSNQPQHF	TGCGCCAGCAGCCAAGGTGGACAGGGAGGAAATCCCAGCAATCAGCCCCAGCATTTT
TRBJ1-5	TRBV20-1	TRBD1	many	CSAQGGSSNQPQHF	TGCAGTGCCCAGGGGGGGTCAAGCAATCAGCCCCAGCATTTT
TRBJ2-1	TRBV29-1	TRBD1	few	CSVDDRGSYNEQFF	TGCAGCGTTGATGACAGGGGGTCCTACAATGAGCAGTTCTTC
TRBJ2-1	TRBV11-1	-	many	CASSLVGGAEEQFF	TGTGCCAGCAGCTTAGTAGGGGGGGCTGAGGAGCAGTTCTTC
TRBJ1-6	TRBV11-2	TRBD1	many	CASSPGTVYNSPLHF	TGTGCCAGCAGCCCCGGGACAGTCTATAATTCACCCCTCCACTTT
TRBJ2-6	TRBV5-1	-	few	CASSLGGNSGANVLTF	TGCGCCAGCAGCTTGGGTGGGAACTCTGGGGCCAACGTCCTGACTTTC
TRBJ1-1	TRBV5-1	-	-	CASTRWGDTEAFF	TGCGCCAGCACCCGGTGGGGCGACACTGAAGCTTTCTTT
TRBJ2-1	TRBV7-8	TRBD2	many	CASSLAPTSGGLNNEQFF	TGTGCCAGCAGCTTAGCACCCACTAGCGGGGGTCTTAACAATGAGCAGTTCTTC
TRBJ2-1	TRBV20-1	TRBD2	many	CSARVASGVYNEQFF	TGCAGTGCTAGAGTCGCTAGCGGGGTATACAATGAGCAGTTCTTC
TRBJ2-1	TRBV7-2	TRBD2	few	CASSAGLAGGLNHEQFF	TGTGCCAGCAGCGCTGGACTAGCGGGGGGGCTGAACCATGAGCAGTTCTTC
TRBJ2-3	TRBV5-1	-	-	CASSVHRDTQYF	TGCGCCAGCAGCGTCCATAGAGATACGCAGTATTTT
TRBJ1-2	TRBV29-1	TRBD1	many	CSLRTGEGYTF	TGCAGCTTGCGGACAGGGGAAGGCTACACCTTC
TRBJ1-5	TRBV24-1	-	many	CATSDLPLFRAGNQPQHF	TGTGCCACCAGTGATTTACCTCTGTTCAGGGCCGGCAATCAGCCCCAGCATTTT
TRBJ2-5	TRBV12-3/TRBV12-4	-	many	CASSLSLPRQTQYF	TGTGCCAGCAGTTTATCGCTCCCGAGACAGACCCAGTACTTC
TRBJ2-3	TRBV12-3/TRBV12-4	TRBD2	few	CASSGLADTDTQYF	TGTGCCAGCAGCGGGCTAGCGGATACAGATACGCAGTATTTT
TRBJ2-3	TRBV28	-	many	CASSFPNPITQYF	TGTGCCAGCAGTTTCCCCAACCCAATTACGCAGTATTTT